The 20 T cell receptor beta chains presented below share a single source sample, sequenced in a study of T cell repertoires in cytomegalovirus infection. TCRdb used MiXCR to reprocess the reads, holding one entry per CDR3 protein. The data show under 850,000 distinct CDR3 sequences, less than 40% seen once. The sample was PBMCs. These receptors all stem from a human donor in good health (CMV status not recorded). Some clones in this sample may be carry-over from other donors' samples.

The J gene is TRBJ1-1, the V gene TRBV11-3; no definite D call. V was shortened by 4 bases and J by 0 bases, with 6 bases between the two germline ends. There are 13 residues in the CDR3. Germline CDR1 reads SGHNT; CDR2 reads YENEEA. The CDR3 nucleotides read TGTGCCAGCAGCTACAATATGAACACTGAAGCTTTCTTT. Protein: CASSYNMNTEAFF.

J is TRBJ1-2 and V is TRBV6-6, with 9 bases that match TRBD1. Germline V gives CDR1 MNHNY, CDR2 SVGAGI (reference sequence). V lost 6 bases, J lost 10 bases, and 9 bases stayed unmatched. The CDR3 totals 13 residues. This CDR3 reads CASRAGTGFYYTF. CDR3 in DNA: TGTGCCAGCAGGGCCGGGACAGGGTTCTACTACACCTTC.

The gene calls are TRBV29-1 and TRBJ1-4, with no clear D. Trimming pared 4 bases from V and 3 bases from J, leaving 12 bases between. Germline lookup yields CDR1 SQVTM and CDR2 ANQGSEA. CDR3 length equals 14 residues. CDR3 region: CSVAAGLANEKLFF. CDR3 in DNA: TGCAGCGTTGCCGCCGGGTTGGCTAATGAAAAACTGTTTTTT.

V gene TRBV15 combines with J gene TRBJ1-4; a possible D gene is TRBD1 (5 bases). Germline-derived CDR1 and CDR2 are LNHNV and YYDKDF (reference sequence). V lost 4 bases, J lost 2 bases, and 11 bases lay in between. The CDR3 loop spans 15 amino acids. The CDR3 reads CATSTEWGTNEKLFF. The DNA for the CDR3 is TGTGCCACCAGCACCGAATGGGGGACTAATGAAAAACTGTTTTTT.

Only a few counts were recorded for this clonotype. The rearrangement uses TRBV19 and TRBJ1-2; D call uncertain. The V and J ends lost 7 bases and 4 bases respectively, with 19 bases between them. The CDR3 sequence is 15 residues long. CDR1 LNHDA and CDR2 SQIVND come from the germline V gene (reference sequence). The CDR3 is CASNHPKTAVYGYTF. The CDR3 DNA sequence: TGTGCCAGTAATCACCCCAAGACGGCCGTCTATGGCTACACCTTC.

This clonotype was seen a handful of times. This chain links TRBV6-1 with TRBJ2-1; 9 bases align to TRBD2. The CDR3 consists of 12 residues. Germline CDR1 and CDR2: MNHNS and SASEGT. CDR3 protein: CAIAGAYNEQFF. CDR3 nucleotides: TGTGCGATAGCGGGAGCCTACAATGAGCAGTTCTTC.

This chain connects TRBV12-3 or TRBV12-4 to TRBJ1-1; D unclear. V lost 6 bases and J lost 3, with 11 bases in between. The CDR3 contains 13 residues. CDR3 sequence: CASRRVGYTEAFF. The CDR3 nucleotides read TGTGCCAGCAGGCGGGTAGGGTACACTGAAGCTTTCTTT.

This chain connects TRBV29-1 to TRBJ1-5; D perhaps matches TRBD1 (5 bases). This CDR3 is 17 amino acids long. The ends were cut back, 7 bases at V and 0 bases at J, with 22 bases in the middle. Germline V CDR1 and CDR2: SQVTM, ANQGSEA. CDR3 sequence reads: CSEDLYPGADSNQPQHF. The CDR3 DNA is TGCAGCGAGGATTTGTACCCCGGGGCCGATAGCAATCAGCCCCAGCATTTT. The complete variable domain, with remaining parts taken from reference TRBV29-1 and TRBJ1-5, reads SAVISQKPSRDICQRGTSLTIQCQVDSQVTMMFWYRQQPGQSLTLIATANQGSEATYESGFVIDKFPISRPNLTFSTLTVSNMSPEDSSIYLCSEDLYPGADSNQPQHFGDGTRLSIL.

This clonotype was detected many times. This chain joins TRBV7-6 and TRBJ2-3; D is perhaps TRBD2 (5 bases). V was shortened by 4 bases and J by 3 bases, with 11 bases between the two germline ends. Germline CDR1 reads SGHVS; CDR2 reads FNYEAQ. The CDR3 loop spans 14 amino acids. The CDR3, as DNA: TGTGCCAGCAGCTCCAGTGGCGGGACAGATACGCAGTATTTT. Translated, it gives CASSSSGGTDTQYF.

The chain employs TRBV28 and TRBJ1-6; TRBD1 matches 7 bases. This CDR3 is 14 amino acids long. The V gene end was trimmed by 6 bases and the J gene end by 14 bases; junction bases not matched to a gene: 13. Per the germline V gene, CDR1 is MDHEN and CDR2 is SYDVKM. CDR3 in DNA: TGTGCCAGCAGCCCCGCCTTCCAGGGGGTCACCCTCCACTTT. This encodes CASSPAFQGVTLHF.

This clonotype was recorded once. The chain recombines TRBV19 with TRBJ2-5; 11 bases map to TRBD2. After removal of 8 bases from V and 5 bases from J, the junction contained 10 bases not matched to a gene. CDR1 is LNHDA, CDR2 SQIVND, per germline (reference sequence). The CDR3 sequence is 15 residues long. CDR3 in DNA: TGTGCCAGTTCGTTGACTAGCGGGGTCTGGGAGACCCAGTACTTC. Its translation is CASSLTSGVWETQYF.

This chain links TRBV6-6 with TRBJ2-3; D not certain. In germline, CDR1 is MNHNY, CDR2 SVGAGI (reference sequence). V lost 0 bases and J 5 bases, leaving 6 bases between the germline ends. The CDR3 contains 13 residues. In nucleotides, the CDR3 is TGTGCCAGCAGTTACTCGAAGGGAGATACGCAGTATTTT. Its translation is CASSYSKGDTQYF.

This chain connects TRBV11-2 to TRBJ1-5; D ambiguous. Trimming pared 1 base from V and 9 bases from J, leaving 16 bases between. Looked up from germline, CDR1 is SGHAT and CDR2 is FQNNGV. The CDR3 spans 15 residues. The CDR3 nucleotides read TGTGCCAGCAGCTTAGTTTCACCAGGTTTCTCGCCCCAGCATTTT. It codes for CASSLVSPGFSPQHF.

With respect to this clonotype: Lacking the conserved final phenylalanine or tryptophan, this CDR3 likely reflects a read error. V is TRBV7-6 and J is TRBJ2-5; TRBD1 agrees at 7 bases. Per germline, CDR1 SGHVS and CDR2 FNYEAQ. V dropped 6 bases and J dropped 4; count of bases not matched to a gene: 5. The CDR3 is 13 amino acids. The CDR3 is CASRRQGGETQYY. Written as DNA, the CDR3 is TGTGCCAGCAGGCGACAGGGCGGAGAGACCCAGTACTAC.

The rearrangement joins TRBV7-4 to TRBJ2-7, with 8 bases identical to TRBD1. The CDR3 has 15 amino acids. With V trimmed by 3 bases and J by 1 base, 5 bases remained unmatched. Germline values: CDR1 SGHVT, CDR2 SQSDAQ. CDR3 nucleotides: TGTGCCAGCAGCTTCGACCGACAGGGGTCCTACGAGCAGTACTTC. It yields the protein CASSFDRQGSYEQYF.

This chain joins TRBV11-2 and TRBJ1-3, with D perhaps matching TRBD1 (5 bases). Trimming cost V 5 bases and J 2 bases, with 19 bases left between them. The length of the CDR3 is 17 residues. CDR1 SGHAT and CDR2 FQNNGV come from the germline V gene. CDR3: CASSALRSGSAGNTIYF. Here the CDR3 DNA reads TGTGCCAGCAGCGCCCTGAGGTCAGGGTCCGCTGGAAACACCATATATTTT.

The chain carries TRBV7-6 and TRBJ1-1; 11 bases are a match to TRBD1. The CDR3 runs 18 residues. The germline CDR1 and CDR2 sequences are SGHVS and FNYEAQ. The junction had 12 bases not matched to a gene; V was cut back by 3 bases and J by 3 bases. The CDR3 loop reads CASSFGTGGLIRDTEAFF. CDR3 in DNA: TGTGCCAGCAGCTTTGGGACAGGGGGTCTCATAAGGGACACTGAAGCTTTCTTT.

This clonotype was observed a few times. CDR3: CAISSTRDSNTQYF. As DNA, the CDR3 is TGTGCCATCAGTAGTACCCGGGACAGTAATACGCAGTATTTT. The chain has TRBV10-3 and TRBJ2-3, with TRBD1 identical over 7 bases. The V segment lost 5 bases and the J segment 7 bases; nucleotides outside the gene matches: 9. The CDR3 contains 14 residues. CDR1 and CDR2 from the germline V gene are ENHRY and SYGVKD.

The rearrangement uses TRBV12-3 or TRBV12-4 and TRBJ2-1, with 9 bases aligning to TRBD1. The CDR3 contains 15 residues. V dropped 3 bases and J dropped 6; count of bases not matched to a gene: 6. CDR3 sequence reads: CASSFRQGGSNEQFF. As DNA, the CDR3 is TGTGCCAGCAGTTTTCGACAGGGGGGCTCCAATGAGCAGTTCTTC.

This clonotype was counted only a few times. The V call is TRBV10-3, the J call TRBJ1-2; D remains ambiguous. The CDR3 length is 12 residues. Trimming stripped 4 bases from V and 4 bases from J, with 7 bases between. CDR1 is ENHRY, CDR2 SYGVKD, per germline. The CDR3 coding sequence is TGTGCCATCAGTGCATTGGTCTATGGCTACACCTTC. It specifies CAISALVYGYTF.